The TCR beta chain under discussion was sequenced for a study of T-cell reconstitution after alpha-beta-depleted transplantation in children. Study outcomes and limitations: The origin of high day-60 TCRbeta diversity in some patients lay in surviving recipient T cells and thymic progenitors. The authors attributed T-cell counts and diversity one year after transplant mostly to newly produced T cells. About two months after transplant, alpha-beta T cells reportedly came from several hundred expanded graft clones.

This clonotype has ten or more counts. The antigen remains unidentified. Molecular barcoding with unique molecular identifiers was used for the TCRbeta library. TCRdb re-analysed the PCR reads in MiXCR, keeping a single row per CDR3 protein. The sample contains fewer than 700,000 distinct CDR3 sequences, 20% to 25% of which appear only once. V was cut by 6 bases and J by 12 bases, with 23 bases left in between. The CDR3 sequence is 13 residues long. Germline CDR1 reads DFQATT; CDR2 reads SNEGSKA (reference sequence). Sequenced material: PBMCs, mostly from graft donor cells, taken 360 days after TCRalphabeta/CD19-depleted stem cell transplant. The receptor's source is a boy in the first two years of life who had a stem cell transplant for acute myeloid leukemia, so the T cells may come from the graft donor. V and J are TRBV20-1 and TRBJ1-1; unclear D gene. CDR3 nucleotides: TGCAGTGCGAGGAGGGTAGGGTCTAATCAAACTTTCTTT. Translated: CSARRVGSNQTFF.